The 29 T cell receptor beta chains presented below share a single source sample, sequenced in a study of blood T cells in healthy people across ages. Using a J-beta primer mix together with a sample-barcoded 5' primer, a second PCR was run for roughly 7 to 11 cycles. TCRdb reanalysed the 5' RACE reads using MiXCR and keeps one entry per CDR3 protein. The table records some 730,000 distinct CDR3 sequences, about a fifth of them present only once. The sequencing input was blood. The origin of the receptors is a man between 65 and 79 years old in good health.

This chain joins TRBV6-5 and TRBJ2-4; TRBD2 might be the D (7 bases). This CDR3 has 14 residues. CDR1 MNHEY and CDR2 SVGAGI come from the germline V gene. V shed 4 bases and J shed 5 bases, with 12 bases lying between them. The CDR3 sequence is CASSLAGAQNIQYF. The CDR3 DNA follows: TGTGCCAGCAGTTTGGCGGGGGCGCAAAACATTCAGTACTTC.

V is TRBV12-3 or TRBV12-4 and J is TRBJ2-1, with 7 positions matching TRBD1. After removal of 7 bases from V and 6 bases from J, the junction contained 12 bases not matched to a gene. The CDR3 spans 15 residues. The CDR3 here is CASTPGTEFSNEQFF. Written as DNA, the CDR3 is TGTGCCAGCACCCCGGGGACAGAATTTAGCAATGAGCAGTTCTTC.

This clonotype was counted a few times. This chain connects TRBV29-1 to TRBJ1-2; D is ambiguous. The CDR3 covers 13 residues. In germline, CDR1 is SQVTM, CDR2 ANQGSEA. The ends were cut back, 1 base at V and 5 bases at J, with 11 bases in the middle. The CDR3 DNA follows: TGCAGCGTTGAAGGCGGGGTGAGGTATGGCTACACCTTC. This encodes CSVEGGVRYGYTF.

This clonotype came up a few times. J is TRBJ1-2 and V is TRBV12-3 or TRBV12-4, with 9 bases matching TRBD1. J was trimmed by 8 bases and V by 5 bases; bases with no gene match: 6. The CDR3 loop spans 13 amino acids. The DNA for the CDR3 is TGTGCCAGCAGTGCAGGACAGGGGAAAGGCTACACCTTC. Encoded protein: CASSAGQGKGYTF.

This clonotype was counted a few times. The chain has TRBV7-2 and TRBJ2-4, with TRBD1 identical over 7 bases. V trimming: 2 bases; J trimming: 5 bases; junction bases outside the gene matches: 6. From germline, CDR1 is SGHTA and CDR2 FQGNSA. The CDR3 spans 15 residues. This chain's CDR3 is CASSLPDRAQNIQYF. CDR3 in DNA: TGTGCCAGCAGCTTACCCGACAGGGCGCAAAACATTCAGTACTTC.

This chain uses TRBV11-1 with TRBJ2-3; maybe TRBD2 (6 bases). The CDR3 is 14 amino acids. V dropped 5 bases and J dropped 8 bases, with 17 bases sitting between them. Germline CDR1 is SGHAT and CDR2 is FQDESV (reference sequence). The CDR3 loop is CASSPPPTGGTQYF. CDR3 bases: TGTGCCAGCAGCCCTCCTCCGACCGGGGGTACGCAGTATTTT.

This clonotype turned up a few times. The rearrangement uses TRBV20-1 and TRBJ2-3, with 15 bases aligning to TRBD2. CDR3 length: 19 amino acids. Germline CDR1 reads DFQATT; CDR2 reads SNEGSKA (reference sequence). Trimming at V came to 5 bases and at J to 3 bases, leaving 15 bases not matched to a gene. The CDR3, as DNA: TGCAGTGCTCTCCGGACTAGCGGGGGGGCTGAGATTAGGACAGATACGCAGTATTTT. The encoded protein is CSALRTSGGAEIRTDTQYF.

This clonotype showed up just a few times. The J gene is TRBJ1-2, the V gene TRBV28; perhaps TRBD1 as D (6 bases). The germline V gene encodes CDR1 MDHEN and CDR2 SYDVKM. This CDR3 contains 13 residues. V dropped 7 bases and J dropped 8 bases, with 17 bases sitting between them. The CDR3 here is CASNWGAPRGYTF. The DNA of the CDR3 is TGTGCCAGCAATTGGGGGGCCCCGCGGGGCTACACCTTC.

This rearrangement joins TRBV20-1 to TRBJ1-2, with D possibly TRBD1 on 6 matching bases. The V and J ends lost 3 bases and 8 bases respectively, with 16 bases between them. The CDR3 contains 13 residues. Germline V gene data show CDR1 as DFQATT and CDR2 as SNEGSKA (reference sequence). CDR3 nucleotides: TGCAGTGCTAGCAAGCCAGGGGAGAAAGGCTACACCTTC. It encodes CSASKPGEKGYTF.

The chain joins TRBV5-1 to TRBJ2-2, with 10 bases identical to TRBD1. Trimming at V came to 2 bases and at J to 7 bases, leaving 11 bases not matched to a gene. CDR3 size: 17 residues. Germline CDR1 reads SGHRS; CDR2 reads YFSETQ. The CDR3 spells CASSFRDRGFMVGELFF. The CDR3 DNA reads as TGCGCCAGCAGCTTCCGGGACAGGGGTTTTATGGTCGGGGAGCTGTTTTTT.

The chain links TRBV12-3 or TRBV12-4 to TRBJ2-7, with TRBD2 as a possible D gene (6 bases). Trimming left V 1 base short and J 3 bases short, with 13 bases between. The CDR3 is made up of 15 amino acids. The DNA for the CDR3 is TGTGCCAGCAGTTTAGGGGGGGAGTATGGCTACGAGCAGTACTTC. This encodes CASSLGGEYGYEQYF.

This clonotype was observed at least ten times. The chain combines TRBV29-1 with TRBJ2-5; D gene ambiguous. Germline-derived CDR1 and CDR2 are SQVTM and ANQGSEA. The CDR3 totals 13 residues. Trimming cost V 7 bases and J 0 bases, with 12 bases left between them. The CDR3 here is CSGVDLYQETQYF. The DNA for the CDR3 is TGCAGCGGGGTAGACTTGTACCAAGAGACCCAGTACTTC.

This clonotype was observed a few times. The chain carries TRBV6-6 and TRBJ2-4, with 9 positions matching TRBD2. V lost 11 bases and J lost 7; bases outside the gene matches: 9. The CDR3 spans 13 residues. Germline CDR1 reads MNHNY; CDR2 reads SVGAGI (reference sequence). The CDR3 DNA reads TGTGCCGTCCAGCGGGAGGTCCGGAACATTCAGTACTTC. Encoded protein: CAVQREVRNIQYF.

In its sample, this clonotype was seen once. The genes are TRBV3-1 and TRBJ2-2, with TRBD2 matching over 8 bases. This CDR3 region has 16 residues. Trimming took 4 bases from V and 1 from J; bases not matched to a gene: 5. Germline V gene data show CDR1 as LGHDT and CDR2 as YNNKEL (reference sequence). In DNA form, the CDR3 reads TGTGCCAGCAGCCCTACCGGGACTAGGAACACCGGGGAGCTGTTTTTT. Encoded protein: CASSPTGTRNTGELFF.

This clonotype occurred a few times. This sequence joins TRBV4-1 and TRBJ1-1, with 9 positions matching TRBD1. Trimming took 5 bases from V and 1 from J; bases not matched to a gene: 5. This CDR3 spans 15 amino acids. Germline CDR1 and CDR2: MGHRA and YSYEKL. CDR3 protein: CASSSQTGGNTEAFF. DNA of the CDR3: TGCGCCAGCAGCTCACAGACAGGGGGGAACACTGAAGCTTTCTTT.

The chain employs TRBV9 and TRBJ2-7, with 8 bases aligning to TRBD2. The CDR3 totals 13 residues. The V gene end was trimmed by 3 bases and the J gene end by 4 bases; junction bases not matched to a gene: 3. The germline V gene encodes CDR1 SGDLS and CDR2 YYNGEE. The CDR3 region has the DNA TGTGCCAGCAGCGGCACGGGGGGGTACGAGCAGTACTTC. Its protein is CASSGTGGYEQYF. The entire variable domain, with the rest obtained from reference TRBV9 and TRBJ2-7, is as follows: DSGVTQTPKHLITATGQRVTLRCSPRSGDLSVYWYQQSLDQGLQFLIQYYNGEERAKGNILERFSAQQFPDLHSELNLSSLELGDSALYFCASSGTGGYEQYFGPGTRLTVT.

This chain uses TRBV2 with TRBJ2-3; D ambiguous. The V gene's germline CDR1 is SNHLY and CDR2 FYNNEI. The CDR3 sequence is 11 residues long. The V gene lost 8 bases and the J gene lost 2 bases, with 5 bases spanning the gap. CDR3 bases: TGTGCCAGCGCCTACACAGATACGCAGTATTTT. Translation gives CASAYTDTQYF.

Only a few counts were recorded for this clonotype. V is TRBV20-1 and J is TRBJ2-1, with D unclear. CDR1 DFQATT and CDR2 SNEGSKA come from the germline V gene (reference sequence). CDR3 length: 13 residues. The V and J ends lost 6 bases and 4 bases respectively, with 13 bases between them. The CDR3 bases are TGCAGTGCCAAAAGCGCCGGGTACAATGAGCAGTTCTTC. It codes for CSAKSAGYNEQFF.

This chain uses TRBV4-1 with TRBJ2-2, with D hard to call. Germline CDR1 MGHRA, CDR2 YSYEKL. The CDR3 loop spans 13 amino acids. Deletions cut 5 bases from V and 5 bases from J, with 9 bases between. The DNA for the CDR3 is TGCGCCAGCAGCGCCCGAGAGACCGGGGAGCTGTTTTTT. It yields the protein CASSARETGELFF.

This clonotype has only a few counts. The CDR3 spells CSWGTGGNQPQHF. The CDR3 region has the DNA TGCAGTTGGGGGACAGGGGGCAATCAGCCCCAGCATTTT. This sequence joins TRBV20-1 and TRBJ1-5; TRBD1 aligns across 10 bases. This CDR3 is 13 amino acids long. After removal of 8 bases from V and 2 bases from J, the junction contained 3 bases not matched to a gene. Germline CDR1 reads DFQATT; CDR2 reads SNEGSKA (reference sequence).

V and J are TRBV7-2 and TRBJ1-1; D uncertain. The CDR3 is 15 amino acids. Between the trimmed V and J ends, which lost 1 base and 1 base, there was a span of 10 bases. Germline lookup yields CDR1 SGHTA and CDR2 FQGNSA. The CDR3 coding sequence is TGTGCCAGCAGCTTAGGAAACAGAAGGAACACTGAAGCTTTCTTT. This codes for CASSLGNRRNTEAFF.

The J gene is TRBJ2-5, the V gene TRBV28; D may correspond to TRBD1 or TRBD2 (6 bases each). V was trimmed by 7 bases and J by 7 bases, leaving 13 bases between them. Germline CDR1 reads MDHEN; CDR2 reads SYDVKM. The CDR3 is 12 residues long. The CDR3 reads CASITGRGTQYF. The DNA for the CDR3 is TGTGCCAGCATCACAGGGCGGGGGACCCAGTACTTC.

The sample holds one count of this clonotype. The chain couples TRBV25-1 to TRBJ1-4, with TRBD1 matching 7 bases. This CDR3 spans 15 amino acids. The V gene's germline CDR1 is MGHDK and CDR2 SYGVNS. The ends lost 6 bases at V and 4 bases at J; junction bases unmatched: 8. This CDR3 is CASSGWTGYNEKLFF. The CDR3 bases are TGTGCCAGCAGCGGATGGACAGGCTATAATGAAAAACTGTTTTTT.

This clonotype was recorded at least ten times. The rearrangement links TRBV29-1 to TRBJ2-5; D tentatively fits TRBD1 or TRBD2 (5 bases each). The end of the DNA fits TRBJ2-1 better, so the J call may be wrong. CDR3 length equals 13 residues. Germline V CDR1 and CDR2: SQVTM, ANQGSEA. CDR3 in DNA: TGCAGCGTTGATGTCACCGGGACGAAGGAGCAGTTCTTC. It specifies CSVDVTGTKEQFF.

The chain joins TRBV4-3 to TRBJ2-3; a weak D match, TRBD2 (6 bases). The germline gives CDR1 LGHNA, CDR2 YSLEER. This CDR3 contains 18 residues. V was shortened by 2 bases and J by 2 bases, with 20 bases between the two germline ends. CDR3 DNA sequence: TGCGCCAGCAGCCAATCCATGAGGTCAGGGACTCCCACAGATACGCAGTATTTT. Residues: CASSQSMRSGTPTDTQYF.

The chain couples TRBV6-5 to TRBJ2-1; D is perhaps TRBD2 (5 bases). The CDR3 length is 17 residues. Germline CDR1 MNHEY, CDR2 SVGAGI. Between the trimmed V and J ends, which lost 2 bases and 7 bases, there was a span of 21 bases. The CDR3 sequence: CASSYGGGGRGGNEQFF. The CDR3 nucleotides read TGTGCCAGCAGTTACGGTGGTGGTGGGAGAGGCGGAAATGAGCAGTTCTTC.

The genes are TRBV29-1 and TRBJ2-5, with 7 nucleotides matching TRBD2. The junction had 7 bases not matched to a gene; V was cut back by 7 bases and J by 5 bases. The CDR3 consists of 12 residues. CDR1 and CDR2 from the germline V gene are SQVTM and ANQGSEA. As DNA, the CDR3 is TGCAGCGCTCACGTCGGGGGGGAGACCCAGTACTTC. This encodes CSAHVGGETQYF.

V gene TRBV19 combines with J gene TRBJ1-5; D gene ambiguous. The CDR3 has 14 amino acids. V was clipped by 0 bases and J by 7 bases, with 10 bases between them. Germline CDR1 reads LNHDA; CDR2 reads SQIVND (reference sequence). The CDR3 DNA is TGTGCCAGTAGTATAGACAGGCTAAAACAGCCCCAGCATTTT. It yields the protein CASSIDRLKQPQHF. The full variable domain, with the rest looked up from reference TRBV19 and TRBJ1-5, is DGGITQSPKYLFRKEGQNVTLSCEQNLNHDAMYWYRQDPGQGLRLIYYSQIVNDFQKGDIAEGYSVSREKKESFPLTVTSAQKNPTAFYLCASSIDRLKQPQHFGDGTRLSIL.

This clonotype was seen a handful of times. V usage is TRBV29-1 and J usage is TRBJ2-3; 9 nucleotides match TRBD2. J gave up 4 bases and V 0 bases, and 8 bases lay outside the gene matches. The V gene's germline CDR1 is SQVTM and CDR2 ANQGSEA. The CDR3 covers 16 residues. The CDR3 sequence is CSVEDPRRGGPDTQYF. As DNA, the CDR3 is TGCAGCGTTGAAGATCCGCGGCGGGGGGGCCCAGATACGCAGTATTTT.